This T cell receptor (beta chain) was captured by sequencing in a study of immune evolution from preneoplasia to lung adenocarcinoma. H&E slides confirmed each diagnosis, reviewed by two pathologists independently. After pathologic assessment, macro-dissection selected premalignant or tumor cells for extraction. The germline CDR1 and CDR2 sequences are MDHEN and SYDVKM. The CDR3 sequence is 15 residues long. V lost 5 bases to trimming and J lost 4 bases; unmatched junction nucleotides: 8. Profiled with immunoSEQ multiplex PCR; TCRdb holds only in-frame clones, not every one. This table holds about 10,000 clones, 90% found once.

Input material: FFPE invasive lung adenocarcinoma tissue. The chain couples TRBV28 to TRBJ1-5; 7 positions match TRBD1. This sequence was found in a person aged 70 to 85 with invasive lung adenocarcinoma. The DNA for the CDR3 is TGTGCCAGCAGTAGAAGGGGGCTGGGGAATCAGCCCCAGCATTTT. Its protein is CASSRRGLGNQPQHF.